This T cell receptor (beta chain) was sequenced during a study of control samples from healthy donors and cancer patients. CDR1 and CDR2 (germline): MNHEY, SVGAGI. CDR3 length equals 15 residues. Losses at the gene ends were 2 bases for V and 2 bases for J; bases not matched to a gene: 0. Some clones are missing from TCRdb's copy, which holds only in-frame ones; the method was immunoSEQ multiplex PCR. Of around 150,000 clones in the sample, about 94% are singletons; the top ten hold about 9.3%. This clone was seen just once. V is TRBV6-5 and J is TRBJ1-5, with 10 nucleotides matching TRBD1. Sequencing was performed on blood. This clonotype was sampled from a woman in her thirties or forties in good health. The CDR3 bases are TGTGCCAGCAGTTACGGGACAGGGGGCAATCAGCCCCAGCATTTT. It specifies CASSYGTGGNQPQHF.